The T cell receptor (beta chain) described here comes from a study of T cell repertoires in cytomegalovirus infection. Study-level background: Public TCR beta signature analysis indicated the presence of both CMV infection and matching HLA type. Study results and caveats: CMV carriers with the relevant HLA were identified by cumulative public TCR beta family frequency.

A few counts support this clonotype. The antigen is undetermined. In TCRdb, the reads were re-called with MiXCR into one record per CDR3 protein. The top ten hold around 15% of the sample, which has 900,000 to 950,000 distinct CDR3 sequences, roughly 31% seen once. Germline-derived CDR1 and CDR2 are DFQATT and SNEGSKA (reference sequence). With 6 bases removed from V and 4 bases from J, the gap between germline ends came to 19 bases. The CDR3 runs to 16 residues. The sample was cultured CD8+ T cells from PBMCs, taken from culture after CMV antigen stimulation. The sequence was collected from a human donor in good health (CMV status not recorded). Some clones in this sample may be carry-over from other donors' samples. The chain combines TRBV20-1 with TRBJ2-6, with a weak D call TRBD1 (7 bases). CDR3 loop: CSARAEGARGANVLTF. Here the CDR3 DNA reads TGCAGTGCGCGGGCGGAGGGGGCGCGGGGGGCCAACGTCCTGACTTTC.